The 32 T cell receptor beta chains below come from one sample, sequenced in a study of spatial heterogeneity in lung cancer. Time point given: blood at routine non-recurrence follow-up after resection. Via MiXCR, TCRdb re-called the 5' RACE reads, giving one row per CDR3 protein. The repertoire holds about 110,000 distinct CDR3 sequences, with more than 10% as singletons. The specimen comprised PBMCs, sampled at follow-up. The receptors stem from a female donor with early-stage non-small cell lung cancer.

This clonotype was seen only a few times. V usage is TRBV5-1 and J usage is TRBJ2-6; TRBD1 is a possible D gene (5 bases). Trimming took 0 bases from V and 2 from J, leaving 12 bases between them. Per germline, CDR1 SGHRS and CDR2 YFSETQ. This CDR3 contains 17 residues. CDR3 region: CASSLGGLSAGANVLTF. DNA for the CDR3: TGCGCCAGCAGCTTGGGGGGCCTAAGTGCTGGGGCCAACGTCCTGACTTTC.

The gene calls are TRBV5-1 and TRBJ2-6; TRBD1 is a possible D gene (5 bases). The germline V and J ends were trimmed by 4 bases and 3 bases, with 11 bases remaining between them. This CDR3 has 15 residues. Germline CDR1 SGHRS, CDR2 YFSETQ. CDR3 nucleotide sequence: TGCGCCAGCAGCCCCAGGGTAGATGGGGCCAACGTCCTGACTTTC. Its protein product is CASSPRVDGANVLTF.

The rearrangement joins TRBV20-1 to TRBJ1-5; 7 bases are a match to TRBD1. The J segment lost 0 bases and the V segment lost 6 bases, leaving 5 bases of the junction unmatched. In germline, CDR1 is DFQATT, CDR2 SNEGSKA (reference sequence). The CDR3 is 14 residues long. This CDR3 reads CSAADRFSNQPQHF. The CDR3 DNA reads as TGCAGTGCCGCGGACAGGTTTAGCAATCAGCCCCAGCATTTT.

The sample holds many counts of this clonotype. The V gene is TRBV19, the J gene TRBJ1-2; 9 bases are a match to TRBD1. V gave up 5 bases and J gave up 2 bases; unmatched junction bases: 3. The CDR3 totals 14 residues. From germline, CDR1 is LNHDA and CDR2 SQIVND (reference sequence). CDR3 nucleotide sequence: TGTGCCAGTAGTCCCGGGACAGGGAACTATGGCTACACCTTC. Its protein product is CASSPGTGNYGYTF.

This rearrangement joins TRBV28 to TRBJ2-6; no clear D. Deletions cut 6 bases from V and 0 bases from J, with 12 bases between. Germline CDR1 reads MDHEN; CDR2 reads SYDVKM. CDR3 size: 16 residues. The CDR3 reads CASRPGLSSGANVLTF. The CDR3 DNA follows: TGTGCCAGCAGACCCGGATTGAGCTCTGGGGCCAACGTCCTGACTTTC.

This rearrangement joins TRBV9 to TRBJ2-1, with D perhaps matching TRBD2 (6 bases). Germline lookup yields CDR1 SGDLS and CDR2 YYNGEE. V lost 6 bases and J 6 bases, leaving 19 bases between the germline ends. This CDR3 is built from 15 residues. The CDR3 bases are TGTGCCAGCACCCTTGACGGGAGTAAGGGCAATGAGCAGTTCTTC. It codes for CASTLDGSKGNEQFF.

This clonotype was detected many times. The V and J genes are TRBV6-6 and TRBJ2-7; 7 bases align to TRBD1. CDR1 is MNHNY, CDR2 SVGAGI, per germline (reference sequence). CDR3 length: 16 residues. The ends lost 5 bases at V and 3 bases at J; junction bases unmatched: 13. DNA of the CDR3: TGTGCCAGCAGTCTACAGGGGCCTTCTATTATCTACGAGCAGTACGTC. Its translation is CASSLQGPSIIYEQYV.

This clonotype was observed a few times. CDR3: CASSPSLGTGGLQPQHF. CDR3 DNA sequence: TGTGCCAGCAGTCCTAGTTTGGGGACAGGGGGCCTCCAGCCCCAGCATTTT. The V call is TRBV12-3 or TRBV12-4, the J call TRBJ1-5; the match to TRBD1 covers 12 bases. V was clipped by 5 bases and J by 7 bases; unmatched bases: 12. This CDR3 is built from 17 residues.

This clonotype was seen a few times. This chain uses TRBV9 with TRBJ2-3; D remains unclear. V was shortened by 0 bases and J by 2 bases, with 4 bases between the two germline ends. The CDR3 length is 13 residues. The germline gives CDR1 SGDLS, CDR2 YYNGEE. CDR3 protein: CASSVAPTDTQYF. The CDR3 DNA follows: TGTGCCAGCAGCGTAGCCCCCACAGATACGCAGTATTTT.

This clonotype was counted many times. CDR3 region: CASSQDWVLAKNIQYF. The CDR3 coding sequence is TGTGCCAGCAGCCAAGATTGGGTACTAGCCAAAAACATTCAGTACTTC. The chain combines TRBV3-1 with TRBJ2-4; D ambiguous. Trimming stripped 0 bases from V and 0 bases from J, with 9 bases between. The germline V gene has CDR1 LGHDT and CDR2 YNNKEL (reference sequence). This CDR3 contains 16 residues. Filled out from reference TRBV3-1 and TRBJ2-4, the complete variable domain reads DTAVSQTPKYLVTQMGNDKSIKCEQNLGHDTMYWYKQDSKKFLKIMFSYNNKELIINETVPNRFSPKSPDKAHLNLHINSLELGDSAVYFCASSQDWVLAKNIQYFGAGTRLSVL.

The rearrangement joins TRBV12-5 to TRBJ1-5; D gene unclear. Trimming pared 6 bases from V and 2 bases from J, leaving 14 bases between. The CDR3 consists of 15 residues. The germline gives CDR1 LGHNT, CDR2 FRNRAP. CDR3 in amino acids: CASGPGLRGNQPQHF. The CDR3 DNA sequence: TGTGCTAGTGGCCCCGGCTTGAGGGGCAATCAGCCCCAGCATTTT.

This rearrangement joins TRBV21-1 to TRBJ2-7; the tabulated D call, TRBD2, remains unverified against the DNA. TRBV21-1 is a listed pseudogene. The CDR3 has 19 residues. This CDR3 reads CASSPREVARPVSLREQYV. In DNA form, the CDR3 reads TGTGCCAGCAGCCCCCGTGAGGTAGCGCGACCAGTTAGCCTTCGCGAGCAGTACGTC.

This clonotype turned up a few times. A read error may be the cause here, since a much bigger clone is one base away. The rearrangement uses TRBV7-2 and TRBJ1-6, with unresolved D. The CDR3 runs 15 residues. V dropped 2 bases and J dropped 1 base, with 6 bases sitting between them. Germline V lookup: CDR1 SGHTA, CDR2 FQGNSA. This CDR3 reads CASSLLGSYNSPLHF. As DNA, the CDR3 is TGTGCCAGCAGCTTACTGGGTTCCTATAATTCACCCCTCCACTTT. Together with reference TRBV7-2 and TRBJ1-6, the CDR3 gives the full variable domain: GAGVSQSPSNKVTEKGKDVELRCDPISGHTALYWYRQSLGQGLEFLIYFQGNSAPDKSGLPSDRFSAERTGGSVSTLTIQRTQQEDSAVYLCASSLLGSYNSPLHFGNGTRLTVT.

This clonotype has a count of ten or more. The chain uses TRBV28 and TRBJ2-7; no reliable D call. The CDR3 extends over 13 amino acids. V was shortened by 2 bases and J by 6 bases, with 11 bases between the two germline ends. Per the germline V gene, CDR1 is MDHEN and CDR2 is SYDVKM. The CDR3 DNA sequence: TGTGCCAGCAGTTTAAGTTCGCCACCCGAGCAGTACTTC. Translation: CASSLSSPPEQYF.

This clonotype was observed many times. The chain links TRBV2 to TRBJ1-1, with D perhaps matching TRBD1 (5 bases). Trimming left V 7 bases short and J 5 bases short, with 11 bases between. Germline V gives CDR1 SNHLY, CDR2 FYNNEI. The CDR3 sequence is 12 residues long. The CDR3 region has the DNA TGTGCCAGCACGGGGCGGATGACTGAAGCTTTCTTT. This codes for CASTGRMTEAFF.

At least ten counts were recorded for this clonotype. The chain carries TRBV6-1 and TRBJ2-3; 10 bases are a match to TRBD2. This CDR3 contains 18 residues. CDR1 MNHNS and CDR2 SASEGT come from the germline V gene. The junction had 12 bases not matched to a gene; V was cut back by 2 bases and J by 4 bases. The CDR3 region is CASSEKLSAGGSADTQYF. CDR3 coding DNA: TGTGCCAGCAGTGAAAAATTATCAGCGGGAGGGTCCGCAGATACGCAGTATTTT.

This clonotype rates as medium-sized. The chain uses TRBV2 and TRBJ2-3; no firm D call. This CDR3 is 14 amino acids long. Germline lookup yields CDR1 SNHLY and CDR2 FYNNEI. The V end was cut by 5 bases, the J end by 2 bases, with 11 bases between. CDR3 DNA sequence: TGTGCCAGCAGTATGGATTTGAACACAGATACGCAGTATTTT. Amino acid sequence: CASSMDLNTDTQYF.

This chain connects TRBV6-6 to TRBJ2-5; TRBD2 matches 9 bases. V was pared by 4 bases and J by 6 bases, with 9 bases of the junction left unmatched. The CDR3 runs 15 residues. Germline V gene lookup returns CDR1 MNHNY and CDR2 SVGAGI (reference sequence). CDR3: CASSSSGTSSKTQYF. CDR3 DNA sequence: TGTGCCAGCAGTTCTAGCGGGACCTCCTCAAAGACCCAGTACTTC.

The genes are TRBV2 and TRBJ1-4; D unclear. The CDR3 covers 13 residues. Germline V gene data show CDR1 as SNHLY and CDR2 as FYNNEI. With 4 bases removed from V and 10 bases from J, the gap between germline ends came to 13 bases. The CDR3 nucleotides are TGTGCCAGCAGTGTAGCAGGATTTGGAAAACTGTTTTTT. This sequence encodes CASSVAGFGKLFF.

The chain has TRBV6-2 or TRBV6-3 and TRBJ2-2; D not resolved. The CDR3 spans 15 residues. The V gene's germline CDR1 is MNHEY and CDR2 SVGEGT. Trimming took off 6 bases at V and 7 bases at J, with 18 bases between the two ends. Here the CDR3 reads CASSGLINRFGELFF. The CDR3 DNA reads as TGTGCCAGCAGCGGGCTTATCAACCGCTTCGGGGAGCTGTTTTTT.

This clonotype was observed a few times. This sequence joins TRBV2 and TRBJ2-5; D tentatively reads TRBD1 or TRBD2 (5 bases each). The CDR3 consists of 13 residues. The V and J ends lost 6 bases and 3 bases respectively, with 11 bases between them. Germline CDR1 is SNHLY and CDR2 is FYNNEI. In nucleotides, the CDR3 is TGTGCCAGCAGCTCGGGACCCGAAGAGACCCAGTACTTC. Its translation: CASSSGPEETQYF.

The chain employs TRBV20-1 and TRBJ2-5; 7 positions match TRBD2. CDR3 length equals 18 residues. Germline trimming cut 2 bases from V and 3 bases from J; bases unmatched to any gene: 18. The germline gives CDR1 DFQATT, CDR2 SNEGSKA (reference sequence). In nucleotides, the CDR3 is TGCAGTGCTAGACTTGGGGCGGGGGTAGTGGACAATGAAGAGACCCAGTACTTC. Its translation: CSARLGAGVVDNEETQYF.

This clonotype was counted a few times. The rearrangement joins TRBV28 to TRBJ2-7; 7 bases map to TRBD2. V lost 3 bases and J lost 1; bases outside the gene matches: 9. The CDR3 is 16 amino acids. Germline CDR1 reads MDHEN; CDR2 reads SYDVKM. CDR3 sequence reads: CASSFWAGRGSYEQYF. As DNA, the CDR3 is TGTGCCAGCAGTTTTTGGGCGGGGAGGGGTTCCTACGAGCAGTACTTC.

The V call is TRBV3-1, the J call TRBJ2-7; D is perhaps TRBD1 or TRBD2 (6 bases each). Germline CDR1 reads LGHDT; CDR2 reads YNNKEL (reference sequence). Trimming left V 4 bases short and J 3 bases short, with 22 bases between. The CDR3 runs to 17 residues. The chain's CDR3 is CASSRNGLNGGNYEQYF. The DNA of the CDR3 is TGTGCCAGCAGCCGGAACGGGTTGAACGGGGGCAACTACGAGCAGTACTTC.

This clonotype was recorded at least ten times. The V and J genes are TRBV24-1 and TRBJ1-5; the match to TRBD1 covers 9 bases. The CDR3 has 14 residues. Germline V gene sequence: CDR1 KGHDR, CDR2 SFDVKD. V gave up 6 bases and J gave up 7 bases; unmatched junction bases: 6. The CDR3 protein is CATSSGQGSQPQHF. CDR3 DNA: TGTGCCACCAGTTCGGGACAGGGATCGCAGCCCCAGCATTTT.

This clonotype was found many times. The CDR3 is CASRGSGTGFNEQFF. In DNA, the CDR3 is TGTGCCAGCAGGGGCTCCGGGACAGGGTTCAATGAGCAGTTCTTC. V and J are TRBV28 and TRBJ2-1, with 9 nucleotides matching TRBD1. With V trimmed by 6 bases and J by 6 bases, 9 bases remained unmatched. Germline assignment: CDR1 MDHEN and CDR2 SYDVKM. The CDR3 spans 15 residues.

The genes are TRBV20-1 and TRBJ1-4; 7 bases match TRBD1. The V gene end was trimmed by 6 bases and the J gene end by 7 bases; junction bases not matched to a gene: 5. The CDR3 length is 12 residues. Germline-derived CDR1 and CDR2 are DFQATT and SNEGSKA (reference sequence). DNA for the CDR3: TGCAGTGCCCGACAGGGAACTGAAAAACTGTTTTTT. Translated, it gives CSARQGTEKLFF.

This clonotype was observed a handful of times. The chain links TRBV11-2 to TRBJ2-7, with 9 bases matching TRBD1. Looked up from germline, CDR1 is SGHAT and CDR2 is FQNNGV. Unmatched junction bases numbered 7, after V lost 1 base and J lost 0 bases. The CDR3 length is 17 residues. The CDR3 sequence: CASSLGGYRGLSYEQYF. In nucleotides, the CDR3 is TGTGCCAGCAGCTTAGGAGGCTACAGGGGGCTCTCCTACGAGCAGTACTTC.

In this sample, this clonotype turned up many times. The chain is built from TRBV29-1 and TRBJ2-7; 7 nucleotides align to TRBD1. V lost 4 bases, J lost 2 bases, and 2 bases stayed unmatched. Germline-derived CDR1 and CDR2 are SQVTM and ANQGSEA. CDR3 length: 12 residues. CDR3 in amino acids: CSVVQGAYEQYF. CDR3 nucleotides: TGCAGCGTTGTTCAGGGGGCCTACGAGCAGTACTTC.

This clonotype was picked up many times. The V and J genes are TRBV5-1 and TRBJ2-5; D unclear. V dropped 4 bases and J dropped 0 bases, with 7 bases sitting between them. CDR1 SGHRS and CDR2 YFSETQ come from the germline V gene. This CDR3 has 13 amino acids. CDR3 DNA sequence: TGCGCCAGCAGCCCCTCGTACCAAGAGACCCAGTACTTC. It encodes CASSPSYQETQYF.

This clonotype was detected ten times or more. CDR3 loop: CASSLSTGLRYEQYF. The CDR3 DNA reads TGTGCCAGCAGTTTATCCACAGGTTTAAGGTACGAGCAGTACTTC. This rearrangement joins TRBV28 to TRBJ2-7; possible D gene TRBD1, 5 bases. Trimming left V 1 base short and J 4 bases short, with 14 bases between. The length of the CDR3 is 15 residues. Germline CDR1 reads MDHEN; CDR2 reads SYDVKM.

The chain uses TRBV24-1 and TRBJ2-3; TRBD1 might be the D (5 bases). There are 15 residues in the CDR3. The V end lost 3 bases, the J end lost 0 bases, and 9 bases lay between the germline ends. Germline loops: CDR1 KGHDR, CDR2 SFDVKD. For the CDR3, the DNA is TGTGCCACCAGTGATCCCGACAGTAGCACAGATACGCAGTATTTT. Its protein product is CATSDPDSSTDTQYF.